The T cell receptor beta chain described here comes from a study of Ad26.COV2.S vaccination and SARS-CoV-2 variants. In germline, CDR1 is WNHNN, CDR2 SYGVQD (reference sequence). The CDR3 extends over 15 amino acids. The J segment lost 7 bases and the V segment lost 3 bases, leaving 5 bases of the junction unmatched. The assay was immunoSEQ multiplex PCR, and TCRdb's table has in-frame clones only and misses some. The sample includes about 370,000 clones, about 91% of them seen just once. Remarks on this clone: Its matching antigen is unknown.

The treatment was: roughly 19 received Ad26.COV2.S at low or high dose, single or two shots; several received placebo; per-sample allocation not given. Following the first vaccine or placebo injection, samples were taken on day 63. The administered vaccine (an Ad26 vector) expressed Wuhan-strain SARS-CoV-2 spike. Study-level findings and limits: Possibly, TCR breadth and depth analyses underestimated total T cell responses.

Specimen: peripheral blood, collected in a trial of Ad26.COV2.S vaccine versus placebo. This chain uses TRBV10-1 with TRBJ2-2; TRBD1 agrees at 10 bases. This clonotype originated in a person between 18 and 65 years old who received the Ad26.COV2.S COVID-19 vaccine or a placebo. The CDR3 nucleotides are TGCGCCAGCAGTGAATGGACAGGGGGACACGGGGAGCTGTTTTTT. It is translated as CASSEWTGGHGELFF.